The clone carrying this T cell receptor (beta chain) was counted at least ten times. This entry is derived from a study of blood T cell repertoires in COVID-19. Study as a whole: Acute-phase and convalescent COVID-19 samples originated in the United States, Italy and Spain. PBMCs, B-cell-depleted T cells, or T cells were the source of the cDNA or gDNA that made up the material.

Original methodology: Researchers report that nucleated cell counts were estimated from reference gene primer amplification. Sequenced by immunoSEQ multiplex PCR; TCRdb stores in-frame clones only, minus some. D and trimming were read from the DNA, whereas the V and J calls and clone size are those reported in that table. Here the sample spans some 120,000 clones, roughly 80% being singletons. Germline V gene lookup returns CDR1 SGHTA and CDR2 FQGTGA. The CDR3 covers 17 residues. The V and J ends lost 5 bases and 4 bases respectively, with 20 bases between them. Specimen: peripheral blood. The chain uses TRBV7-3 and TRBJ2-2; weak D call: TRBD2 (6 bases). The sequence was collected from a woman aged 25 to 39 who had recovered from COVID-19. The CDR3 DNA reads TGTGCCAGCAGCCCTCAAGCGACTAGGACCATCACCGGGGAGCTGTTTTTT. This sequence encodes CASSPQATRTITGELFF. The entire variable domain, with the rest obtained from reference TRBV7-3 and TRBJ2-2, is as follows: GAGVSQTPSNKVTEKGKYVELRCDPISGHTALYWYRQSLGQGPEFLIYFQGTGAADDSGLPNDRFFAVRPEGSVSTLKIQRTERGDSAVYLCASSPQATRTITGELFFGEGSRLTVL.